This is a list of T cell receptor beta chains from one sample in a study of T-cell memory formation after mild COVID-19. A single record per CDR3 protein comes from TCRdb applying MiXCR to the 5' RACE reads. The sample comprises 450,000 to 650,000 distinct CDR3 sequences, roughly 20% of which are singletons, and about 12% rests with the top ten. The material sequenced was PBMCs or a T cell subset sorted from them (not recorded which). These receptor sequences come from an adult woman who had mild COVID-19 (a few samples of this study predate the infection). Cell type and time point are not known. The CDR3 runs from the conserved cysteine through the conserved F or W. Fields, in order: clone size, J gene, V gene, D gene, CDR3 protein, CDR3 DNA. A D gene is named only where the DNA matches it firmly. Where a row states a size, it is once, few, many or the class of an expanded clone; other rows omit it.

NA | TRBJ2-1 | TRBV4-1 | NA | CASSQDTQYNYNEQFF | TGCGCCAGCAGCCAAGATACCCAGTACAACTACAATGAGCAGTTCTTC
NA | TRBJ2-1 | TRBV7-8 | TRBD2 | CASSPCGAGESDEQFF | TGTGCCAGCAGCCCGTGTGGAGCGGGAGAATCGGATGAGCAGTTCTTC
few | TRBJ2-1 | TRBV4-3 | TRBD2 | CASSHDGLAGNYNEQFF | TGCGCCAGCAGCCACGATGGACTAGCGGGTAACTACAATGAGCAGTTCTTC
few | TRBJ2-1 | TRBV12-3/TRBV12-4 | NA | CASSLSQGLRNEQFF | TGTGCCAGCAGTTTAAGTCAGGGACTTCGCAATGAGCAGTTCTTC
few | TRBJ1-4 | TRBV7-9 | NA | CASSSPGGARLFF | TGTGCCAGCAGCTCACCTGGGGGGGCGAGACTGTTTTTT
few | TRBJ1-6 | TRBV20-1 | TRBD1 | CSAPGWTGYSPLHF | TGCAGTGCCCCGGGGTGGACAGGGTATTCACCCCTCCACTTT
many | TRBJ2-5 | TRBV5-4 | TRBD2 | CASSLAGGLQETQYF | TGTGCCAGCAGCTTGGCGGGGGGGCTCCAAGAGACCCAGTACTTC
few | TRBJ1-6 | TRBV11-1 | NA | CASSPGQFNSPLHF | TGTGCCAGCAGCCCTGGACAGTTCAATTCACCCCTCCACTTT
NA | TRBJ1-1 | TRBV7-2 | TRBD1 | CASSRTGMSTEAFF | TGTGCCAGCAGTCGGACAGGGATGAGCACTGAAGCTTTCTTT
NA | TRBJ2-3 | TRBV5-1 | NA | CASSFRDTDTQYF | TGCGCCAGCAGCTTCCGGGACACAGATACGCAGTATTTT
NA | TRBJ1-2 | TRBV20-1 | TRBD1 | CSVTLRGQGSYGYTF | TGCAGTGTTACGCTCAGGGGACAGGGTTCCTATGGCTACACCTTC
NA | TRBJ2-1 | TRBV20-1 | TRBD2 | CSAQTGVRRESSAFF | TGCAGTGCTCAGACTGGGGTTCGGCGGGAGAGTAGTGCGTTCTTC
few | TRBJ1-2 | TRBV5-1 | TRBD1 | CASSYFDRDGGYTF | TGCGCCAGCAGCTATTTTGACAGGGATGGAGGCTACACCTTC
few | TRBJ2-3 | TRBV24-1 | TRBD2 | CATSEASGRHSDTQYF | TGTGCCACCAGTGAAGCTAGCGGGAGGCACTCAGATACGCAGTATTTT
many | TRBJ2-7 | TRBV6-5 | TRBD1 | CASSYSTGGYEQYF | TGTGCCAGCAGTTACTCGACAGGGGGGTACGAGCAGTACTTC
NA | TRBJ2-1 | TRBV5-1 | TRBD2 | CASSSGTSGNSRFF | TGCGCCAGCAGCTCCGGGACTAGCGGGAACTCGCGGTTCTTC
once | TRBJ1-2 | TRBV2 | TRBD1 | CASSVLLGQGVNYGYTF | TGTGCCAGCAGTGTTTTATTGGGACAGGGTGTTAACTATGGCTACACCTTC